The entry below describes one TCR beta chain. Its antigen is as yet unknown. This record belongs to a study of cytomegalovirus exposure and HLA in healthy donors. Whole-study context: The same platform was used for the 95 to 150 validation repertoires and the approximately 700 first-cohort repertoires, a later analysis reported.

Method: immunoSEQ multiplex PCR; TCRdb's copy keeps in-frame clones and lacks some. Of roughly 250,000 clones in the sample, around 88% were seen once. General observations from the study: Associated with cytomegalovirus, according to the listing, were about 160 TCR beta chains. Despite most TCR sequences being rare, some public TCRs occurred in many donors. According to a subsequent analysis, TCR clusters identified in the first cohort showed a tendency to co-occur across the 120 or so validation repertoires.

This TCR derives from a woman aged 25 to 45 in good health and CMV-seropositive. The specimen sequenced was PBMCs.

The DNA for the CDR3 is TGCAGCGTTTACGGGACAGGGCACACAGATACGCAGTATTTT. Its translation is CSVYGTGHTDTQYF. The chain links TRBV29-1 to TRBJ2-3, with 9 bases fitting TRBD1. Germline CDR1 reads SQVTM; CDR2 reads ANQGSEA. CDR3 length: 14 residues. Trimming took 5 bases from V and 2 from J; bases not matched to a gene: 5.